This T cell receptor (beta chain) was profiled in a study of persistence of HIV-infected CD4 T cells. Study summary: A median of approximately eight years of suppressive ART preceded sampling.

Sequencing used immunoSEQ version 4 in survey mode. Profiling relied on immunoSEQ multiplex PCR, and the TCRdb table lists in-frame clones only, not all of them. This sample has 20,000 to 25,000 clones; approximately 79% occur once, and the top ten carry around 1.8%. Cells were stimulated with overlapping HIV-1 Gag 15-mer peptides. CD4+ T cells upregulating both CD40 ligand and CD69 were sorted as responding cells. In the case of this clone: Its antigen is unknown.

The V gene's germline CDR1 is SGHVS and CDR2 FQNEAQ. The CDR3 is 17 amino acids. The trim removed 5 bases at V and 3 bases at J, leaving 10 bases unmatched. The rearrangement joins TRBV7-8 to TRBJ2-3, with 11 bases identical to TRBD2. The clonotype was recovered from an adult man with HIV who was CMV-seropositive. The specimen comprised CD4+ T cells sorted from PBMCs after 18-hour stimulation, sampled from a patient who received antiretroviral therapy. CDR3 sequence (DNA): TGTGCCAGCAGCACCCACACCGGGACTAGCGGAACAGATACGCAGTATTTT. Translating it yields CASSTHTGTSGTDTQYF.